Listed below are T cell receptor beta chains from one sample, sequenced in a study of T-cell reconstitution after alpha-beta-depleted transplantation in children. Each CDR3 protein is one row after TCRdb ran MiXCR on the PCR reads. Of 450,000 to 700,000 distinct CDR3 sequences in the sample, more than 20% were seen once. The sequences come from PBMCs, collected before TCRalphabeta/CD19-depleted stem cell transplant. These receptors were taken from a boy under two years old with Wiskott-Aldrich syndrome, due to receive a stem cell transplant. CDR3s include the opening cysteine and the closing phenylalanine or tryptophan. A D gene is named only where the DNA matches it firmly. Only part of the rows carry a size: once, few, many, or a class if the clone is expanded.

>TRBD2|TRBV12-3/TRBV12-4|many|TRBJ2-1
TGTGCCAGCAGCGAACTAGCGGGAGGTTACAATGAGCAGTTCTTC
CASSELAGGYNEQFF
>TRBD2|TRBV20-1|-|TRBJ2-1
TGCAGTGCTAGAGATTTAAGCGGGAGGATAACTGAGCAGTTCTTC
CSARDLSGRITEQFF
>-|TRBV10-3|few|TRBJ2-3
TGTGCCATCAGGTCCAGGTACACAGATACGCAGTATTTT
CAIRSRYTDTQYF
>-|TRBV20-1|-|TRBJ2-7
TGCAGTGCCGAAGGGCTAGCTGAGGGATACGAGCAGTACTTC
CSAEGLAEGYEQYF
>-|TRBV15|-|TRBJ1-1
TGTGCCACCAGCAGCATCGGGGGGACTGAAGCTTTCTTT
CATSSIGGTEAFF
>-|TRBV5-5|-|TRBJ2-2
TGTGCCAGCAGCTTCCGACCGCATCTCGGGGAGCTGTTTTTT
CASSFRPHLGELFF
>TRBD2|TRBV2|few|TRBJ2-7
TGTGCCAGTGCCCGGACTAGCGGAGCGGGGGAGCAGTACTTC
CASARTSGAGEQYF
>-|TRBV4-1|few|TRBJ2-5
TGCGCCAGCAGCCCCGGGGTATCGAGGACCCAGTACTTC
CASSPGVSRTQYF
>-|TRBV10-1|many|TRBJ1-1
TGCGCCAGCAGTCGATCAACGGCGGGAGAAGCTTTCTTT
CASSRSTAGEAFF
>-|TRBV12-3/TRBV12-4|few|TRBJ2-7
TGTGCCAGCAGTTTATTGGGGCGGACCGAGCAGTACTTC
CASSLLGRTEQYF
>-|TRBV5-4|-|TRBJ2-1
TGTGCCAGCAGCTTGGGCGTCCTATCCTACAATGAGCAGTTCTTC
CASSLGVLSYNEQFF
>-|TRBV10-1|-|TRBJ2-1
TGCGCCAGCAGTCCTTTTTTGAGGTCATCCTACAATGAGCAGTTCTTC
CASSPFLRSSYNEQFF
>TRBD2|TRBV9|few|TRBJ2-1
TGTGCCAGCGGCGCCGCGACTAGCGGAATATACAATGAGCAGTTCTTC
CASGAATSGIYNEQFF
>TRBD2|TRBV13|-|TRBJ2-1
TGTGCCAGCAGCTTAGCACTAGCGGGAGGCAGTGAGCAGTTCTTC
CASSLALAGGSEQFF
>-|TRBV11-2|few|TRBJ1-4
TGTGCCAGCAGCTCCGATTGGAATGAGGAAAAACTGTTTTTT
CASSSDWNEEKLFF
>TRBD1|TRBV2|few|TRBJ1-6
TGTGCCAGCAGTGAATACAGGGTGAGGGGGCTTAATTCACCCCTCCACTTT
CASSEYRVRGLNSPLHF
>-|TRBV27|-|TRBJ2-7
TGTGCCAGCAGTTTTAGGAGACAAAGGTACGAGCAGTACTTC
CASSFRRQRYEQYF
>-|TRBV29-1|-|TRBJ2-3
TGCAGCGCCGTACCCCCAGGTTACGATACGCAGTATTTT
CSAVPPGYDTQYF
>TRBD1|TRBV28|-|TRBJ2-7
TGTGCCAGCAGTGCGTCCGACAGGGGGGCGGACATCTACGAGCAGTACTTC
CASSASDRGADIYEQYF
>-|TRBV15|-|TRBJ2-2
TGTGCCACCAGCAGAGATCGTGCGGAGGCGGGGGAGCTGTTTTTT
CATSRDRAEAGELFF
>TRBD1|TRBV2|-|TRBJ2-7
TGTGCCACCGGGACAGCCTACGAGCAGTACTTC
CATGTAYEQYF
>TRBD2|TRBV5-5|-|TRBJ2-1
TGTGCCAGCAGCTTGGACCGGACTAGCGGGAATATCTACAATGAGCAGTTCTTC
CASSLDRTSGNIYNEQFF
>-|TRBV5-1|-|TRBJ1-2
TGCGCCAGCAGCTTGGAAGGGGACTATGGCTACACCTTC
CASSLEGDYGYTF
>-|TRBV7-2|-|TRBJ2-5
TGTGCCAGCAGCTTGGGGTTACACCAAGAGACCCAGTACTTC
CASSLGLHQETQYF
>-|TRBV6-1|few|TRBJ2-3
TGTGCCAGCAGTGAGAAAGCGAGCCGCACAGATACGCAGTATTTT
CASSEKASRTDTQYF
>-|TRBV20-1|-|TRBJ2-7
TGCAGTGCTAGCCAGGCCGGGGGTTCCTACGAGCAGTACTTC
CSASQAGGSYEQYF
>TRBD1|TRBV12-3/TRBV12-4|few|TRBJ1-1
TGTGCCAGCAGTCTGTCCCCAGGACAGGGTAACACTGAAGCTTTCTTT
CASSLSPGQGNTEAFF
>-|TRBV10-3|-|TRBJ2-1
TGTGCCATCAGGGGAACAGCAAACAATGAGCAGTTCTTC
CAIRGTANNEQFF
>-|TRBV7-3|few|TRBJ2-5
TGTGCCAGCAGCTTAACGTTGACCGAGACCCAGTACTTC
CASSLTLTETQYF
>-|TRBV12-3/TRBV12-4|-|TRBJ1-1
TGTGCCAGCAGCTACCCATACACTGAAGCTTTCTTT
CASSYPYTEAFF
>TRBD1|TRBV11-2|-|TRBJ1-1
TGTGCCAGCAGCTTAGGGGACAGGGCCATGGAAGCTTTCTTT
CASSLGDRAMEAFF
>-|TRBV11-2|-|TRBJ1-2
TGTGCCAGCAGCCGGGCGGGGGGCACTGGCTACACCTTC
CASSRAGGTGYTF
>-|TRBV20-1|-|TRBJ2-1
TGCAGTGCTAGAGTGCGGTTCTCCTACAATGAGCAGTTCTTC
CSARVRFSYNEQFF
>-|TRBV12-3/TRBV12-4|-|TRBJ2-7
TGTGCCAGCAGTCCCACTTTAGAGTCCTACGAGCAGTACTTC
CASSPTLESYEQYF
>-|TRBV28|few|TRBJ2-7
TGTGCCAGCGGGATTCTCCTCTACGAGCAGTACTTC
CASGILLYEQYF
>TRBD1|TRBV27|few|TRBJ1-3
TGTGCCAGCAGTCCAGACCTACCGGGACAGGGGTCGGGTGGAAACACCATATATTTT
CASSPDLPGQGSGGNTIYF
>-|TRBV5-1|-|TRBJ2-7
TGCGCCAGCAGCTTGTTAGGGTTCGAGCAGTACTTC
CASSLLGFEQYF
>-|TRBV7-8|few|TRBJ1-1
TGTGCCAGCAGCTTAGGGCGTTGGGAGGACACTGAAGCTTTCTTT
CASSLGRWEDTEAFF
>TRBD1|TRBV12-3/TRBV12-4|few|TRBJ1-2
TGTGCCAGCAGTTTAGGCGGACAGGGAAAGGACTATGGCTACACCTTC
CASSLGGQGKDYGYTF
>TRBD2|TRBV7-6|-|TRBJ2-1
TGTGCCAGCAGCTTCCTAGCGGGCTCAGTCTACAATGAGCAGTTCTTC
CASSFLAGSVYNEQFF
>-|TRBV29-1|few|TRBJ2-5
TGCAGCGTTGCGACGGGAGTGGAGACCCAGTACTTC
CSVATGVETQYF
>TRBD1|TRBV10-3|few|TRBJ2-7
TGTGCCATCAGTTCGACAGGGGGCAGCTACGAGCAGTACTTC
CAISSTGGSYEQYF
>-|TRBV12-3/TRBV12-4|many|TRBJ2-3
TGTGCCAGCAGTTTAATCACAGATACGCAGTATTTT
CASSLITDTQYF
>-|TRBV6-5|few|TRBJ1-2
TGTGCCAGCAGTGATCAAAGCGGCTACACCTTC
CASSDQSGYTF
>-|TRBV20-1|few|TRBJ2-2
TGCAGTGCTAGAGGTGACTTTTACACCGGGGAGCTGTTTTTT
CSARGDFYTGELFF
>-|TRBV9|-|TRBJ2-5
TGTGCCAGCAGCGCCCTAGCGTTCATCTGGGAGACCCAGTACTTC
CASSALAFIWETQYF
>-|TRBV29-1|-|TRBJ2-3
TGCAGCGTAGCCGACAGGAATACGCAGTATTTT
CSVADRNTQYF